The 9 T cell receptor beta chains below come from one sample, sequenced in a study of identical twins. In TCRdb, the 5' RACE reads were re-called with MiXCR into one record per CDR3 protein. The sample carries approximately 300,000 distinct CDR3 sequences, roughly 9.8% recorded once. These data are also associated with another study on yellow fever vaccine responses in identical twins.

Sequencing was performed on CD8+ T cells sorted from blood. The receptors derive from a woman aged 18 to 35 in good health.

This clonotype was counted ten times or more. The chain has TRBV7-3 and TRBJ2-3; the match to TRBD2 covers 8 bases. V shed 5 bases and J 0 bases; nucleotides not matched to a gene: 7. This CDR3 is 16 amino acids long. CDR1 and CDR2 from the germline V gene are SGHTA and FQGTGA. CDR3 bases: TGTGCCAGCAGCATCATAGCGGGGTCTAGCACAGATACGCAGTATTTT. Translating it yields CASSIIAGSSTDTQYF. The whole variable domain, filled in from reference TRBV7-3 and TRBJ2-3, reads GAGVSQTPSNKVTEKGKYVELRCDPISGHTALYWYRQSLGQGPEFLIYFQGTGAADDSGLPNDRFFAVRPEGSVSTLKIQRTERGDSAVYLCASSIIAGSSTDTQYFGPGTRLTVL.

This clonotype was counted at least ten times. V gene TRBV12-3 or TRBV12-4 combines with J gene TRBJ2-1; D possibly matches TRBD1 or TRBD2 (7 bases each). CDR3 length equals 13 residues. The V and J ends lost 3 bases and 9 bases respectively, with 12 bases between them. The CDR3 loop is CASSLGGGSEQFF. Written as DNA, the CDR3 is TGTGCCAGCAGTTTGGGAGGGGGCAGTGAGCAGTTCTTC.

This clonotype turned up a few times. This sequence joins TRBV12-3 or TRBV12-4 and TRBJ1-2; TRBD1 matches at 8 bases. The CDR3 spans 12 residues. J lost 8 bases, V lost 6 bases, and 5 bases had no gene match. The CDR3 DNA is TGTGCCAGCAGCCCCAGGGGGCAAGGCTACACCTTC. This gives the protein CASSPRGQGYTF.

Many counts were recorded for this clonotype. The genes are TRBV25-1 and TRBJ2-7, with 8 bases fitting TRBD2. CDR3 length: 14 amino acids. Losses at the gene ends were 5 bases for V and 1 base for J; bases not matched to a gene: 4. CDR1 is MGHDK and CDR2 is SYGVNS in the germline V gene. The CDR3 region has the DNA TGTGCCAGCAGTTTCGGGACTAGTTCCTACGAGCAGTACTTC. Protein sequence: CASSFGTSSYEQYF.

This clonotype was found a few times. The chain is built from TRBV6-5 and TRBJ1-1, with 7 bases lining up with TRBD1. This CDR3 spans 14 amino acids. V shed 2 bases, J shed 9 bases, and the junction held 9 bases outside the gene matches. The germline V gene has CDR1 MNHEY and CDR2 SVGAGI. The CDR3 is CASSYAGGTEKAFF. The CDR3 coding sequence is TGTGCCAGCAGTTACGCCGGTGGGACAGAAAAAGCTTTCTTT.

The chain recombines TRBV21-1 with TRBJ2-1; TRBD2, the table's D call, was not compared with the DNA. TRBV21-1 is a pseudogene segment. This CDR3 has 15 residues. Here the CDR3 DNA reads TGTGCCAGCAGCAGGGAGCGGGAGGGCTACAATGAGCAGTTCTTC. This encodes CASSREREGYNEQFF.

The J gene is TRBJ1-3, the V gene TRBV29-1; D is ambiguous. This CDR3 spans 13 amino acids. V was cut by 2 bases and J by 5 bases, with 10 bases left in between. Germline V gene lookup returns CDR1 SQVTM and CDR2 ANQGSEA. The DNA of the CDR3 is TGCAGCGTTGAAATGTACAGCAGAAACACCATATATTTT. Its protein is CSVEMYSRNTIYF. Together with reference TRBV29-1 and TRBJ1-3, the CDR3 gives the full variable domain: SAVISQKPSRDICQRGTSLTIQCQVDSQVTMMFWYRQQPGQSLTLIATANQGSEATYESGFVIDKFPISRPNLTFSTLTVSNMSPEDSSIYLCSVEMYSRNTIYFGEGSWLTVV.

There are many counts of this clonotype. J is TRBJ2-7 and V is TRBV20-1, with D possibly matching TRBD1 (5 bases). Trimming stripped 3 bases from V and 3 bases from J, with 21 bases between. Germline assignment: CDR1 DFQATT and CDR2 SNEGSKA (reference sequence). This CDR3 is 16 amino acids long. This CDR3 reads CSASRGRVPAGYEQYF. In DNA form, the CDR3 reads TGCAGTGCTAGTAGGGGCAGAGTACCTGCCGGCTACGAGCAGTACTTC.

The chain combines TRBV7-8 with TRBJ2-7; D is unresolved. This CDR3 has 12 amino acids. In germline, CDR1 is SGHVS, CDR2 FQNEAQ. V was trimmed by 4 bases and J by 2 bases, leaving 6 bases between them. The CDR3 DNA reads TGTGCCAGCAGCTCGATACCCTACGAGCAGTACTTC. It encodes CASSSIPYEQYF. The full variable domain, rest sourced from reference TRBV7-8 and TRBJ2-7, is GAGVSQSPRYKVAKRGQDVALRCDPISGHVSLFWYQQALGQGPEFLTYFQNEAQLDKSGLPSDRFFAERPEGSVSTLKIQRTQQEDSAVYLCASSSIPYEQYFGPGTRLTVT.